This TCR beta chain came from a study of blood T cells in healthy people across ages. Notes on the study in general: PBMCs went unsorted, and a conclusive naive versus antigen-experienced comparison was therefore prevented. Expanded clonotype changes were possibly confounded by unknown donor CMV status.

Every sample had a minimum of 6 million PBMCs isolated. Details on this clonotype: The antigen is unknown.

Primed by a sample-barcoded 5' primer and a J-beta primer mix, a second PCR proceeded for 7 to 11 cycles. All samples yielded 3 million or more CDR3-containing paired-end reads. Via MiXCR, TCRdb re-called the 5' RACE reads, giving one row per CDR3 protein. Of hundreds of thousands of distinct CDR3 sequences in the sample, around a fifth were seen once. Germline V gene data show CDR1 as MNHEY and CDR2 as SMNVEV (reference sequence). Losses at the gene ends were 6 bases for V and 8 bases for J; bases not matched to a gene: 9. This CDR3 is built from 15 residues. V gene TRBV27 combines with J gene TRBJ1-4; TRBD1 agrees at 10 bases. The sequence came from a man between 70 and 80 years old in good health. Sample: blood. CDR3: CASSRKTGGWEKLFF. CDR3 nucleotides: TGTGCCAGCAGCCGAAAGACAGGGGGCTGGGAAAAACTGTTTTTT.